This TCR beta chain emerged from a study of cytomegalovirus exposure and HLA in healthy donors. The PCR used 60 Vbeta and 13 Jbeta primers. Sequenced by immunoSEQ multiplex PCR; TCRdb stores in-frame clones only, minus some. The data contain fewer than 250,000 clones, around 83% of them singletons. Study-level results: The sole available immune exposure information was CMV serostatus.

This clone was detected once. Its antigen remains unidentified. The sequence was obtained from a woman between 45 and 65 years old in good health and CMV-seropositive. The sample consisted of PBMCs.

CDR3 sequence reads: CASSSGTGFGYTF. The CDR3 DNA reads as TGTGCCAGCAGTTCCGGGACAGGGTTCGGCTACACCTTC. V gene TRBV27 combines with J gene TRBJ1-2, with 9 nucleotides matching TRBD1. Trimming at V came to 4 bases and at J to 8 bases, leaving 5 bases not matched to a gene. The CDR3 is made up of 13 amino acids. CDR1 is MNHEY, CDR2 SMNVEV, per germline (reference sequence).